The source of this T cell receptor (beta chain) is a study of T cells in Graves' hyperthyroidism and ophthalmopathy. Study-level background: Initial diagnosis, before any treatment, was when peripheral blood was collected.

V lost 11 bases, J lost 0 bases, and 10 bases lay in between. The CDR3 sequence is 13 residues long. The germline V gene has CDR1 MNHEY and CDR2 SVGAGI. The study, taken as a whole, reports: The blood repertoire included most of the expanded thyroid clonotypes above 0.001.

As for this clonotype: The antigen is not known. A read error is possible here, since a much larger clone lies one base away.

RNA transcripts were the template for amplifying TCR beta CDR3 regions. The HTBI set primed first-round TCR CDR3 RT-PCR. TCRdb ran MiXCR on the multiplex PCR reads and lists one entry per CDR3 protein. The data hold around 800,000 distinct CDR3 sequences, with over 35% observed a single time. Hyperthyroidism of Graves' type that showed no ophthalmopathy progression within 18 months was stable. Out of less than 12 ml of fresh peripheral blood came the PBMCs. This clonotype was sampled from a young man with Graves' hyperthyroidism. The chain couples TRBV6-5 to TRBJ2-2; the D is unclear. The sequenced sample was blood. CDR3 in DNA: TGTGCCGCCAGTTCAGCGAACACCGGGGAGCTGTTTTTT. Protein: CAASSANTGELFF.